Reported below is one T cell receptor beta chain. This table comes from immunoSEQ multiplex PCR, and its TCRdb copy is limited to in-frame clones, with some not included. The repertoire holds approximately 100,000 clones, with about 94% as singletons. This entry is derived from a study of T cell changes during pregnancy in multiple sclerosis. The V gene end was trimmed by 2 bases and the J gene end by 12 bases; junction bases not matched to a gene: 3. The germline V gene encodes CDR1 MNHEY and CDR2 SVGAGI. This CDR3 spans 12 amino acids. V and J are TRBV6-5 and TRBJ1-4, with 7 bases lining up with TRBD1. The TCR sequence derives from a female donor with multiple sclerosis, enrolled in a pregnancy study. Sequenced here: peripheral blood, sampled in the third trimester of pregnancy. The CDR3 DNA reads TGTGCCAGCAGTTACCGACAGGGAGAACTGTTTTTT. The encoded protein is CASSYRQGELFF.